Below, 22 T cell receptor beta chains from the same sample are listed, as sequenced in a study of control samples from healthy donors and cancer patients. Produced via immunoSEQ multiplex PCR; TCRdb's table is partial and in-frame only. The sample includes about 99,000 clones, around 89% of them seen just once. What was sequenced was PBMCs. The receptors stem from a man in his 60s with lung cancer.

The rearrangement uses TRBV4-1 and TRBJ1-2; a possible D gene is TRBD1 (5 bases). CDR1 is MGHRA, CDR2 YSYEKL, per germline. Trimming removed 4 bases at V and 7 bases at J, with 16 bases between. The CDR3 totals 14 residues. CDR3 sequence (DNA): TGCGCCAGCAGCCCCCAGGGTCAAAACGGTGGCTACACCTTC. The encoded protein is CASSPQGQNGGYTF.

The chain employs TRBV19 and TRBJ2-2, with TRBD2 identical over 9 bases. This CDR3 spans 16 amino acids. The germline CDR1 and CDR2 sequences are LNHDA and SQIVND (reference sequence). V lost 3 bases and J lost 1; bases outside the gene matches: 3. Here the CDR3 DNA reads TGTGCCAGTAGTATCCCGCGGGGGGGGAACACCGGGGAGCTGTTTTTT. Translated: CASSIPRGGNTGELFF.

With respect to this clone: The sample holds other DNA sequences that translate to the same CDR3. The V and J genes are TRBV7-3 and TRBJ2-5; 11 bases line up with TRBD2. The CDR3 has 16 amino acids. J was trimmed by 4 bases and V by 5 bases; bases with no gene match: 9. Germline CDR1 and CDR2: SGHTA and FQGTGA. The CDR3: CASSLGVAGGSETQYF. DNA of the CDR3: TGTGCCAGCAGCCTCGGGGTAGCGGGGGGGTCAGAGACCCAGTACTTC.

V usage is TRBV6-5 and J usage is TRBJ1-6; D is perhaps TRBD1 (6 bases). Germline values: CDR1 MNHEY, CDR2 SVGAGI. The CDR3 covers 15 residues. Trimming took off 5 bases at V and 4 bases at J, with 12 bases between the two ends. CDR3 sequence reads: CASSNVGQYNSPLHF. The CDR3 region has the DNA TGTGCCAGCAGTAATGTAGGACAGTATAATTCACCCCTCCACTTT.

The chain uses TRBV6-1 and TRBJ1-1; D is possibly TRBD1 (6 bases). V was shortened by 3 bases and J by 0 bases, with 8 bases between the two germline ends. Germline loops: CDR1 MNHNS, CDR2 SASEGT. The CDR3 has 14 amino acids. The CDR3 DNA is TGTGCCAGCAGTGAGGGGGGGCTGAACACTGAAGCTTTCTTT. Protein sequence: CASSEGGLNTEAFF.

V gene TRBV20-1 combines with J gene TRBJ1-2, with D unresolved. In germline, CDR1 is DFQATT, CDR2 SNEGSKA (reference sequence). V lost 3 bases and J 8 bases, leaving 16 bases between the germline ends. This CDR3 region has 13 residues. The DNA of the CDR3 is TGCAGTGCTAGTACCGGGAACCCGGGCGGCTACACCTTC. Its protein is CSASTGNPGGYTF.

The chain links TRBV4-1 to TRBJ2-5; 7 bases line up with TRBD1. This CDR3 has 13 residues. The germline V gene encodes CDR1 MGHRA and CDR2 YSYEKL. The trim removed 4 bases at V and 3 bases at J, leaving 2 bases unmatched. CDR3 bases: TGCGCCAGCAGCCTTGGGACAGAAGAGACCCAGTACTTC. The encoded protein is CASSLGTEETQYF.

This chain links TRBV25-1 with TRBJ2-3, with D possibly TRBD1 on 6 matching bases. CDR3 size: 14 residues. The V and J ends lost 3 bases and 5 bases respectively, with 12 bases between them. Per the germline V gene, CDR1 is MGHDK and CDR2 is SYGVNS. This CDR3 is CASSDPGAGDTQYF. As DNA, the CDR3 is TGTGCCAGCAGTGATCCAGGGGCCGGAGATACGCAGTATTTT.

The V and J genes are TRBV4-1 and TRBJ1-1; D gene ambiguous. The CDR3 is 15 amino acids. The V end lost 1 base, the J end lost 4 bases, and 13 bases lay between the germline ends. Germline CDR1 is MGHRA and CDR2 is YSYEKL. CDR3: CASSQGAALLTEAFF. CDR3 nucleotide sequence: TGCGCCAGCAGCCAAGGAGCTGCGTTGCTCACTGAAGCTTTCTTT.

The chain carries TRBV12-3 or TRBV12-4 and TRBJ1-2; 9 bases line up with TRBD1. This CDR3 region has 13 residues. V was pared by 5 bases and J by 5 bases, with 3 bases of the junction left unmatched. CDR3 protein: CASSPGTGYGYTF. In nucleotides, the CDR3 is TGTGCCAGCAGTCCCGGGACAGGGTATGGCTACACCTTC.

This sequence joins TRBV6-5 and TRBJ2-7; the match to TRBD2 covers 7 bases. Germline loops: CDR1 MNHEY, CDR2 SVGAGI. V shed 0 bases and J 0 bases; nucleotides not matched to a gene: 2. This CDR3 contains 15 residues. The CDR3 spells CASSYSRGFSYEQYF. Here the CDR3 DNA reads TGTGCCAGCAGTTACTCGCGGGGGTTCTCCTACGAGCAGTACTTC.

The chain's CDR3 is CASSLMGQGNSYEQYF. The CDR3, as DNA: TGTGCCAGCAGTTTGATGGGGCAGGGTAACTCCTACGAGCAGTACTTC. The chain is built from TRBV6-5 and TRBJ2-7, with TRBD1 as a possible D gene (5 bases). Trimming left V 4 bases short and J 0 bases short, with 16 bases between. Looked up from germline, CDR1 is MNHEY and CDR2 is SVGAGI. This CDR3 is built from 16 residues.

CDR3 region: CASSSWGGAKNIQYF. The CDR3 region has the DNA TGTGCCAGCAGTTCCTGGGGCGGCGCCAAAAACATTCAGTACTTC. This chain links TRBV27 with TRBJ2-4, with D maybe TRBD1 (5 bases). Germline values: CDR1 MNHEY, CDR2 SMNVEV (reference sequence). This CDR3 comprises 15 residues. Trimming took off 4 bases at V and 1 base at J, with 11 bases between the two ends.

The chain combines TRBV6-5 with TRBJ2-1, with 7 bases fitting TRBD1. The CDR3 runs 15 residues. With 6 bases clipped from V and 3 bases from J, the junction kept 8 bases outside the gene matches. Germline V gene lookup returns CDR1 MNHEY and CDR2 SVGAGI. CDR3 nucleotide sequence: TGTGCCAGCAGACGGAAGGGACAGAACTACAATGAGCAGTTCTTC. It encodes CASRRKGQNYNEQFF.

The V call is TRBV5-1, the J call TRBJ2-3; 9 bases are a match to TRBD2. V was pared by 1 base and J by 4 bases, with 7 bases of the junction left unmatched. Germline-derived CDR1 and CDR2 are SGHRS and YFSETQ. The CDR3 length is 16 residues. The CDR3 DNA sequence: TGCGCCAGCAGCTTGTCTCGCGGGGGGGCGGCAGATACGCAGTATTTT. Residues: CASSLSRGGAADTQYF. Complete variable domain (other parts from reference TRBV5-1 and TRBJ2-3): KAGVTQTPRYLIKTRGQQVTLSCSPISGHRSVSWYQQTPGQGLQFLFEYFSETQRNKGNFPGRFSGRQFSNSRSEMNVSTLELGDSALYLCASSLSRGGAADTQYFGPGTRLTVL.

V and J are TRBV30 and TRBJ1-2, with a tentative D call TRBD1 (5 bases). Trimming pared 4 bases from V and 10 bases from J, leaving 19 bases between. Germline V gene lookup returns CDR1 GTSNPN and CDR2 SVGIG (reference sequence). The CDR3 covers 13 residues. CDR3 in amino acids: CAWNRRGRTFYTF. DNA of the CDR3: TGTGCCTGGAACCGTCGGGGACGGACTTTCTACACCTTC.

The V call is TRBV6-5, the J call TRBJ2-1; D is possibly TRBD2 (7 bases). Trimming pared 0 bases from V and 14 bases from J, leaving 17 bases between. This CDR3 comprises 14 residues. CDR1 is MNHEY, CDR2 SVGAGI, per germline. The CDR3: CASSYSSSGGGEFF. Here the CDR3 DNA reads TGTGCCAGCAGTTACTCAAGTAGTGGCGGGGGCGAGTTCTTC.

This chain joins TRBV6-1 and TRBJ2-1; D remains ambiguous. The length of the CDR3 is 13 residues. The V gene's germline CDR1 is MNHNS and CDR2 SASEGT. The germline V and J ends were trimmed by 7 bases and 4 bases, with 11 bases remaining between them. For the CDR3, the DNA is TGTGCCAGCACCCCTTCTAGATACAATGAGCAGTTCTTC. It specifies CASTPSRYNEQFF.

This clone appeared a single time. The V call is TRBV3-1 (or the pseudogene TRBV3-2), the J call TRBJ2-7; no clear D. The CDR3 contains 14 residues. Between the trimmed V and J ends, which lost 1 base and 2 bases, there was a span of 9 bases. Germline lookup yields CDR1 LGHDT and CDR2 YNNKEL (reference sequence). The CDR3 coding sequence is TGTGCCAGCAGCCAAGTAACAGACCCCTACGAGCAGTACTTC. Amino acid sequence: CASSQVTDPYEQYF.

The chain carries TRBV19 and TRBJ1-6, with no clear D. Germline values: CDR1 LNHDA, CDR2 SQIVND (reference sequence). This CDR3 region has 14 residues. The CDR3 here is CAVRALSGNSPLHF. CDR3 DNA sequence: TGTGCTGTACGGGCACTCTCTGGTAATTCACCCCTCCACTTT.

The table lists this clone with a count of one. The chain employs TRBV7-9 and TRBJ1-2; tentative D call: TRBD1 (5 bases). Trimming stripped 5 bases from V and 0 bases from J, with 13 bases between. Per the germline V gene, CDR1 is SEHNR and CDR2 is FQNEAQ (reference sequence). This CDR3 region has 15 residues. CDR3 loop: CASSIGDGPNYGYTF. CDR3 nucleotide sequence: TGTGCCAGCAGCATAGGGGACGGCCCTAACTATGGCTACACCTTC. Full variable domain (missing parts from reference TRBV7-9 and TRBJ1-2): DTGVSQNPRHKITKRGQNVTFRCDPISEHNRLYWYRQTLGQGPEFLTYFQNEAQLEKSRLLSDRFSAERPKGSFSTLEIQRTEQGDSAMYLCASSIGDGPNYGYTFGSGTRLTVV.

This chain connects TRBV11-3 to TRBJ1-6; D unclear. The CDR3 loop spans 14 amino acids. V was trimmed by 4 bases and J by 7 bases, leaving 11 bases between them. Germline CDR1 SGHNT, CDR2 YENEEA. The CDR3 loop is CASSSGGENSPLHF. The CDR3 DNA sequence: TGTGCCAGCAGCTCCGGCGGGGAAAATTCACCCCTCCACTTT.